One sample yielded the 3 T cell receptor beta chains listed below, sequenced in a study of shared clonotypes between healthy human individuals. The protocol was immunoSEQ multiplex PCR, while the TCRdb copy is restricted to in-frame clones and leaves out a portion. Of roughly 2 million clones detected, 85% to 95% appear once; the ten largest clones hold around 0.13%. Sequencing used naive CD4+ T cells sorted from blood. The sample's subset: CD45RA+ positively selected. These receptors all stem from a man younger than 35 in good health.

CDR3 sequence reads: CASSSGLYPNEQFF. The CDR3 DNA reads TGTGCCAGCAGCTCCGGACTCTACCCCAATGAGCAGTTCTTC. The chain carries TRBV7-2 and TRBJ2-1; D possibly corresponds to TRBD2 (5 bases). Trimming stripped 4 bases from V and 6 bases from J, with 13 bases between. The germline gives CDR1 SGHTA, CDR2 FQGNSA. The CDR3 loop spans 14 amino acids.

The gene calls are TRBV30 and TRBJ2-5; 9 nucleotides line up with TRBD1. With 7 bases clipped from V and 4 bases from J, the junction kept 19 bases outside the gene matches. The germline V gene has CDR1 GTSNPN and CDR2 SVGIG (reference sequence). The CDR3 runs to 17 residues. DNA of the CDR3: TGTGCCTTGGAGCTGGGGACAGGGCTCAGGGGGGCAGAGACCCAGTACTTC. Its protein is CALELGTGLRGAETQYF.

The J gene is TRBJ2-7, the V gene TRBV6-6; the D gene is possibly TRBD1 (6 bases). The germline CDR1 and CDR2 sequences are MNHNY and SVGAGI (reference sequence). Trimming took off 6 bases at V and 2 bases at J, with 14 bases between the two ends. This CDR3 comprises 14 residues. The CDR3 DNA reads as TGTGCCAGCAGAGGACCGGGACAAACCTACGAGCAGTACTTC. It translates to CASRGPGQTYEQYF.